This TCR beta chain emerged from a study of graft-versus-host responses after intestinal transplantation. Study overall: Following induction with anti-thymocyte globulin, all recipients were given tacrolimus and steroids for around three years. Study-wide points: Recipient marrow showed GvH clones, some seen first in ileum or blood. Graft-versus-host to host-versus-graft clonal ratios in allografts were high in patients with graft-donor T cell macrochimerism.

The CDR3 runs to 14 residues. Germline lookup yields CDR1 LNHDA and CDR2 SQIVND (reference sequence). With V trimmed by 7 bases and J by 6 bases, 9 bases remained unmatched. Regarding this clone: Its antigen is not known.

The table came from immunoSEQ multiplex PCR; TCRdb's copy has only in-frame clones and leaves some out. The data hold 13,000 or so clones, with 84% observed a single time. Sequencing used PBMCs, obtained after intestinal transplantation. The rearrangement uses TRBV19 and TRBJ2-1; TRBD2 matches at 7 bases. The receptor comes from a human patient who received an intestinal transplant, so some T cells may come from the graft donor. The CDR3 loop is CASTRGTSINEQFF. The CDR3 coding sequence is TGTGCCAGTACGCGGGGGACTTCTATCAATGAGCAGTTCTTC.